This T cell receptor beta chain was captured in a study of tumor and adjacent non-tumor tissue in lung cancer. Study overall: On average, productive TCRbeta reads reached about 4.17 million per sample.

Remarks on this clonotype: As yet, its antigen is unknown. The junction differs from germline at one of its ends, possibly a read error.

The CDR3 covers 15 residues. Germline assignment: CDR1 MNHNS and CDR2 SASEGT. The template was RNA from unsorted bulk tissue. The study, taken as a whole, reports: Compared with tumor, normal lung showed significantly lower TCR diversity.

A modified ARM-PCR protocol with three rounds of nested PCR amplified TCRbeta. TCRdb called the multiplex PCR reads again in MiXCR, with one record for every CDR3 protein. The sample yields 65,000 to 95,000 distinct CDR3 sequences, about two thirds seen once. This chain uses TRBV6-1 with TRBJ2-3; a weak D match, TRBD1 (6 bases). Sequencing was carried out using lung tumor tissue. The sequence derives from a woman between 70 and 85 years old with non-small cell lung cancer. CDR3 bases: TGTGCAAGCAGTGCTCTAGGGGGAGACACAGATACGCAGTATTTT. Translation gives CASSALGGDTDTQYF.